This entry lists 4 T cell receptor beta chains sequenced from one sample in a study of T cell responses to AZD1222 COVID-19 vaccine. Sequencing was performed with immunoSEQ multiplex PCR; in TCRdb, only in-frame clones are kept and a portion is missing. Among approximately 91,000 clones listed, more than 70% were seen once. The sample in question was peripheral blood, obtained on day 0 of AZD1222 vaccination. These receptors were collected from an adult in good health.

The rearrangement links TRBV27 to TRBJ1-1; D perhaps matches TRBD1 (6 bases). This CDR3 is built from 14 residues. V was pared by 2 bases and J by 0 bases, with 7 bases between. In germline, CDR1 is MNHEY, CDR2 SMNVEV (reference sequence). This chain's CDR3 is CASSLTGMNTEAFF. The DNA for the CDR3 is TGTGCCAGCAGTTTAACAGGGATGAACACTGAAGCTTTCTTT.

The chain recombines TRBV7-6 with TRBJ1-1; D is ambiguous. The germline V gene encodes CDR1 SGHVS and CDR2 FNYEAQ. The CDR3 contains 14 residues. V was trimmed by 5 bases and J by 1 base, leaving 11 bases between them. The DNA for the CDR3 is TGTGCCAGCAGCATACGAGGACCGAACACTGAAGCTTTCTTT. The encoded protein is CASSIRGPNTEAFF.

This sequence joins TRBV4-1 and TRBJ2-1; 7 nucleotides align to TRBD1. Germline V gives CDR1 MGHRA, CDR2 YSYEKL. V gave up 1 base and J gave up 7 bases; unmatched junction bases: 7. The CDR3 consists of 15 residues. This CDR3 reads CASSQGFRDSNEQFF. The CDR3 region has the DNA TGCGCCAGCAGCCAAGGGTTCCGGGACAGTAATGAGCAGTTCTTC.

Here the CDR3 reads CASSLRESSGNTIYF. The CDR3 DNA reads TGTGCCAGCAGCTTAAGGGAGAGCTCTGGAAACACCATATATTTT. The chain is built from TRBV7-6 and TRBJ1-3; D not certain. V lost 2 bases, J lost 0 bases, and 8 bases lay in between. In germline, CDR1 is SGHVS, CDR2 FNYEAQ. This CDR3 is built from 15 residues.